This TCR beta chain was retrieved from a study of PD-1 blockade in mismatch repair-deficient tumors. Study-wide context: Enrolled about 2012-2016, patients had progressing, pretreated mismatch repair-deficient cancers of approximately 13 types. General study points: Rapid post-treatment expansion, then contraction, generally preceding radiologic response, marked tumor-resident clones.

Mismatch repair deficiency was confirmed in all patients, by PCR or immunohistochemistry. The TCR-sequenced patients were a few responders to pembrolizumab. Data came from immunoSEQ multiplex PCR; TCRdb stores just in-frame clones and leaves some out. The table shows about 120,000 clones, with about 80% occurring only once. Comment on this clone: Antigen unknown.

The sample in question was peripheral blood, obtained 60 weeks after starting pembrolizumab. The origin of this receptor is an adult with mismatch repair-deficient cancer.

CDR3 sequence reads: CASSIRTEGNQPQHF. DNA for the CDR3: TGTGCCAGCAGCATAAGGACGGAGGGTAATCAGCCCCAGCATTTT. The chain recombines TRBV5-6 with TRBJ1-5, with D hard to call. Germline V gene sequence: CDR1 SGHDT, CDR2 YYEEEE. V lost 4 bases and J 4 bases, leaving 15 bases between the germline ends. The CDR3 covers 15 residues.